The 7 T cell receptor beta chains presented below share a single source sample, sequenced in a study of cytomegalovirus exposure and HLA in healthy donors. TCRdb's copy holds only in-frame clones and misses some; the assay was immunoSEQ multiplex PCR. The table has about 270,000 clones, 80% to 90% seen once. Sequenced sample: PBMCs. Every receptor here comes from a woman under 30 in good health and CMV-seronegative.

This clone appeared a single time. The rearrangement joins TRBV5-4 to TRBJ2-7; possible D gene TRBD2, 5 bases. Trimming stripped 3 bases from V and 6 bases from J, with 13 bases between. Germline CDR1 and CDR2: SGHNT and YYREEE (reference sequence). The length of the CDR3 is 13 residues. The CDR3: CASSYGVVTEQYF. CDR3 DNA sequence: TGTGCCAGCAGCTACGGGGTCGTAACCGAGCAGTACTTC.

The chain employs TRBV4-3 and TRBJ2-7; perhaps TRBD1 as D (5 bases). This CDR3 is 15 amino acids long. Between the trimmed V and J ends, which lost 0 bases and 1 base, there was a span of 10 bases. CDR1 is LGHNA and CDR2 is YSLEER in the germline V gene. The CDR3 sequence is CASSQDRAPSYEQYF. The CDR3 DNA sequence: TGCGCCAGCAGCCAAGACAGGGCTCCTTCCTACGAGCAGTACTTC.

In nucleotides, the CDR3 is TGTGCCAGCAGTTCCGGACAGATCAACACCGGGGAGCTGTTTTTT. As protein: CASSSGQINTGELFF. The genes are TRBV27 and TRBJ2-2; perhaps TRBD1 as D (6 bases). This CDR3 comprises 15 residues. In germline, CDR1 is MNHEY, CDR2 SMNVEV (reference sequence). The V and J ends lost 4 bases and 2 bases respectively, with 11 bases between them.

DNA of the CDR3: TGTGCCAGCAGTAGGTCACAGCCCTATGGCTACACCTTC. This translates into CASSRSQPYGYTF. The V gene is TRBV2, the J gene TRBJ1-2; D not resolved. In germline, CDR1 is SNHLY, CDR2 FYNNEI. The CDR3 totals 13 residues. V lost 5 bases and J lost 4, with 11 bases in between.

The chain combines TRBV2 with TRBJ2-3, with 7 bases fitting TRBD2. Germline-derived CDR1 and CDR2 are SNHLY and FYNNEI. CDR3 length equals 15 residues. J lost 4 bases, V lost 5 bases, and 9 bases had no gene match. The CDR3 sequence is CASSTSSGRADTQYF. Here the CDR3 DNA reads TGTGCCAGCAGTACTTCTAGCGGCCGAGCAGATACGCAGTATTTT.

CDR3: CASSSYEAVYEQYF. The CDR3 nucleotides read TGTGCCAGCTCATCTTACGAGGCGGTCTACGAGCAGTACTTC. The gene calls are TRBV18 and TRBJ2-7; D gene uncertain. Trimming pared 5 bases from V and 3 bases from J, leaving 14 bases between. This CDR3 is built from 14 residues. Per the germline V gene, CDR1 is KGHSH and CDR2 is LQKENI.

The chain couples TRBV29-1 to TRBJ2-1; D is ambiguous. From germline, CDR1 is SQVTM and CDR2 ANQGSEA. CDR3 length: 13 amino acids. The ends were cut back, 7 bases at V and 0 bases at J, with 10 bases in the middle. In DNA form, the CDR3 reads TGCAGCGCATCGGAGAGCTCCTACAATGAGCAGTTCTTC. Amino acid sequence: CSASESSYNEQFF.